One sample yielded the 21 T cell receptor beta chains listed below, sequenced in a study of T cells after yellow fever vaccination. MiXCR, run by TCRdb on the 5' RACE reads, gives a single entry per CDR3 protein. The sample has 450,000 to 600,000 distinct CDR3 sequences; approximately 13% are singletons. The sequenced sample was PBMCs, obtained on the day of the yellow fever booster vaccination. These receptors all come from a man aged 30-40 years who received the YFV17D yellow fever vaccine.

This rearrangement joins TRBV10-3 to TRBJ1-5; D call uncertain. This CDR3 comprises 13 residues. Germline CDR1 ENHRY, CDR2 SYGVKD. Trimming took 10 bases from V and 0 from J, leaving 10 bases between them. CDR3 sequence: CATGIDSNQPQHF. In DNA, the CDR3 is TGTGCCACCGGCATTGATAGCAATCAGCCCCAGCATTTT.

The chain couples TRBV10-3 to TRBJ2-1; 7 bases match TRBD2. Looked up from germline, CDR1 is ENHRY and CDR2 is SYGVKD. This CDR3 region has 16 residues. V gave up 3 bases and J gave up 0 bases; unmatched junction bases: 5. CDR3 DNA: TGTGCCATCAGTGACCCGGGGGGAAGCTCCTACAATGAGCAGTTCTTC. Translated, it gives CAISDPGGSSYNEQFF.

This clonotype has just a few counts. As DNA, the CDR3 is TGTGCCACCAGCAGAGCCACAGGGAGAACTAATGAAAAACTGTTTTTT. This codes for CATSRATGRTNEKLFF. The V call is TRBV15, the J call TRBJ1-4, with D perhaps matching TRBD1 (6 bases). With 1 base removed from V and 1 base from J, the gap between germline ends came to 10 bases. The CDR3 loop spans 16 amino acids. Germline CDR1 is LNHNV and CDR2 is YYDKDF (reference sequence).

The chain's CDR3 is CATSDRSLRTSSYNEQFF. CDR3 coding DNA: TGTGCCACCAGTGATAGGTCCTTACGGACGAGCTCCTACAATGAGCAGTTCTTC. V gene TRBV24-1 combines with J gene TRBJ2-1; the D is unclear. The CDR3 is made up of 18 amino acids. CDR1 and CDR2 from the germline V gene are KGHDR and SFDVKD. Trimming removed 3 bases at V and 0 bases at J, with 17 bases between.

This clonotype was detected a few times. Here the CDR3 reads CASSGDRGLNTEAFF. The DNA for the CDR3 is TGCGCCAGCAGCGGGGACAGGGGGTTGAACACTGAAGCTTTCTTT. This rearrangement joins TRBV5-1 to TRBJ1-1, with 11 bases identical to TRBD1. Per germline, CDR1 SGHRS and CDR2 YFSETQ. The junction had 2 bases not matched to a gene; V was cut back by 4 bases and J by 0 bases. This CDR3 comprises 15 residues.

This clonotype was seen a handful of times. The genes are TRBV7-8 and TRBJ2-6; D unclear. The CDR3 has 15 amino acids. CDR1 and CDR2 (germline): SGHVS, FQNEAQ. Trimming shortened V by 2 bases and J by 0 bases, and 5 bases separated the two germline ends. CDR3 nucleotide sequence: TGTGCCAGCAGCTTATACAGCTCTGGGGCCAACGTCCTGACTTTC. It is translated as CASSLYSSGANVLTF.

In this sample, this clonotype turned up many times. The V gene is TRBV12-3 or TRBV12-4, the J gene TRBJ2-5; 9 bases are shared with TRBD2. This CDR3 has 14 residues. V lost 7 bases to trimming and J lost 5 bases; unmatched junction nucleotides: 8. CDR3 DNA: TGTGCCAGCACCATCGGAGCGGGAGGTGAGACCCAGTACTTC. It specifies CASTIGAGGETQYF.

A few counts support this clonotype. V is TRBV7-2 and J is TRBJ2-7; no reliable D call. The V gene's germline CDR1 is SGHTA and CDR2 FQGNSA. V shed 1 base and J shed 6 bases, with 19 bases lying between them. The CDR3 totals 16 residues. The CDR3: CASSLGPAGSQAEQYF. The CDR3 DNA follows: TGTGCCAGCAGCTTAGGTCCAGCCGGATCGCAAGCCGAGCAGTACTTC.

This clonotype has just a few counts. This chain joins TRBV5-4 and TRBJ2-4; 10 bases align to TRBD1. Germline V gene sequence: CDR1 SGHNT, CDR2 YYREEE (reference sequence). V trimming: 0 bases; J trimming: 8 bases; junction bases outside the gene matches: 5. The CDR3 is 15 amino acids. This chain's CDR3 is CASSLGQGAIYIQYF. The CDR3 DNA is TGTGCCAGCAGCTTGGGACAGGGGGCAATTTACATTCAGTACTTC.

In its sample, this clonotype was seen many times. V and J are TRBV5-1 and TRBJ2-1; D is possibly TRBD1 (5 bases). Germline V gene sequence: CDR1 SGHRS, CDR2 YFSETQ. Trimming pared 4 bases from V and 9 bases from J, leaving 20 bases between. The CDR3 has 15 amino acids. The CDR3: CASSLTQGYSIEQFF. As DNA, the CDR3 is TGCGCCAGCAGCCTTACTCAGGGTTACTCGATTGAGCAGTTCTTC.

V is TRBV30 and J is TRBJ1-2, with 8 bases aligning to TRBD1. Germline V lookup: CDR1 GTSNPN, CDR2 SVGIG (reference sequence). The ends lost 8 bases at V and 8 bases at J; junction bases unmatched: 19. CDR3 length: 15 amino acids. The CDR3 DNA reads as TGTGCCAGAGACAGGGGACCACCCTTTGATGTCGGCTACACCTTC. This codes for CARDRGPPFDVGYTF.

This chain joins TRBV20-1 and TRBJ1-4; 12 positions agree with TRBD1. Germline-derived CDR1 and CDR2 are DFQATT and SNEGSKA (reference sequence). This CDR3 is 11 amino acids long. The CDR3: CGDRGREKLFF. The CDR3 coding sequence is TGCGGGGACAGGGGGCGAGAAAAACTGTTTTTT.

This rearrangement joins TRBV11-2 to TRBJ2-7; 8 bases agree with TRBD2. The CDR3 runs 17 residues. The junction had 12 bases not matched to a gene; V was cut back by 0 bases and J by 5 bases. In germline, CDR1 is SGHAT, CDR2 FQNNGV. The chain's CDR3 is CASSLEPAGVVRDEQYF. CDR3 in DNA: TGTGCCAGCAGCTTAGAACCAGCGGGAGTGGTCAGGGACGAGCAGTACTTC.

The chain recombines TRBV7-9 with TRBJ1-2, with D unresolved. The CDR3 runs 11 residues. The V gene's germline CDR1 is SEHNR and CDR2 FQNEAQ (reference sequence). Trimming removed 5 bases from V and 7 bases from J, with 8 bases in between. In nucleotides, the CDR3 is TGTGCCAGCAGCGTTTACGGTGGCTACACCTTC. As protein: CASSVYGGYTF.

V usage is TRBV7-2 and J usage is TRBJ2-1; 9 bases map to TRBD2. V shed 3 bases and J 5 bases; nucleotides not matched to a gene: 5. Germline CDR1 and CDR2: SGHTA and FQGNSA. The CDR3 is 15 amino acids. The CDR3, as DNA: TGTGCCAGCAGCTTGCTAGCGGGATACAACAATGAGCAGTTCTTC. It translates to CASSLLAGYNNEQFF.

This clonotype has a handful of counts. This chain joins TRBV12-3 or TRBV12-4 and TRBJ2-7; D perhaps matches TRBD1 (6 bases). There are 14 residues in the CDR3. Deletions cut 6 bases from V and 2 bases from J, with 14 bases between. The CDR3 sequence: CASSLQTGPYEQYF. CDR3 coding DNA: TGTGCCAGCAGCCTCCAGACAGGTCCCTACGAGCAGTACTTC.

This clonotype was seen only a few times. The J gene is TRBJ1-4, the V gene TRBV18; D might be TRBD1 (6 bases). Per germline, CDR1 KGHSH and CDR2 LQKENI. The CDR3 loop spans 14 amino acids. Trimming stripped 3 bases from V and 6 bases from J, with 11 bases between. This CDR3 is CASSPLGADEKLFF. The DNA of the CDR3 is TGTGCCAGCTCACCTCTGGGGGCTGATGAAAAACTGTTTTTT. Complete variable domain (other parts from reference TRBV18 and TRBJ1-4): NAGVMQNPRHLVRRRGQEARLRCSPMKGHSHVYWYRQLPEEGLKFMVYLQKENIIDESGMPKERFSAEFPKEGPSILRIQQVVRGDSAAYFCASSPLGADEKLFFGSGTQLSVL.

The rearrangement joins TRBV12-3 or TRBV12-4 to TRBJ2-7, with 7 bases lining up with TRBD2. After removal of 3 bases from V and 4 bases from J, the junction contained 24 bases not matched to a gene. The CDR3 spans 20 residues. The CDR3 DNA reads as TGTGCCAGCAGTTTCTTGGTTGCGGTCGGGAGGCCTATTGGTACTTACGAGCAGTACTTC. Encoded protein: CASSFLVAVGRPIGTYEQYF.

This clonotype has just a few counts. The chain links TRBV5-1 to TRBJ2-2; D is perhaps TRBD1 (5 bases). The CDR3 loop spans 13 amino acids. Trimming cost V 5 bases and J 5 bases, with 10 bases left between them. In germline, CDR1 is SGHRS, CDR2 YFSETQ. CDR3 loop: CASREQDTGELFF. In DNA, the CDR3 is TGCGCCAGCAGGGAACAGGATACCGGGGAGCTGTTTTTT.

In its sample, this clonotype was seen a few times. This chain links TRBV7-7 with TRBJ2-2; 12 bases line up with TRBD2. V lost 4 bases to trimming and J lost 6 bases; unmatched junction nucleotides: 15. Germline-derived CDR1 and CDR2 are SSHAT and FNYEAQ (reference sequence). This CDR3 region has 19 residues. The CDR3 DNA reads TGTGCCAGCAGCTCGACCGACGTTACTAGCGGGAGGAAACCCGGGGAGCTGTTTTTT. It encodes CASSSTDVTSGRKPGELFF.

This chain connects TRBV29-1 to TRBJ2-5, with unresolved D. The CDR3 has 14 amino acids. The ends were cut back, 2 bases at V and 5 bases at J, with 15 bases in the middle. From germline, CDR1 is SQVTM and CDR2 ANQGSEA. The CDR3 spells CSVEFQEMGETQYF. CDR3 DNA: TGCAGCGTTGAATTCCAGGAGATGGGGGAGACCCAGTACTTC.